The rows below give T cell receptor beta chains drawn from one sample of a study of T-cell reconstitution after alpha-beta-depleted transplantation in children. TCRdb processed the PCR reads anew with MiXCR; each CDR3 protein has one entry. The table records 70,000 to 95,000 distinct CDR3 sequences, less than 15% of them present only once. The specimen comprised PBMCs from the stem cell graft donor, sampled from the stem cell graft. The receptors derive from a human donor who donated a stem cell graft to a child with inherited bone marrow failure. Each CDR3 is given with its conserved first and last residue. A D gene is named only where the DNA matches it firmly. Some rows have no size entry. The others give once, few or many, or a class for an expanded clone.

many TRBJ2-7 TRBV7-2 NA TGTGCCAGCAGCCGCAGGAGGGGGGCAACCTACGAGCAGTACTTC CASSRRRGATYEQYF
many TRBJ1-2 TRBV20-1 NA TGCAGTGCTAGTTTAGGCAACTATGGCTACACCTTC CSASLGNYGYTF
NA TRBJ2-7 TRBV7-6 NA TGTGCCAGCAGCTTAGGAGTAGGCTACGAGCAGTACTTC CASSLGVGYEQYF
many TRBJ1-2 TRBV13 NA TGTGCCAGCAGCTCCATATCCGGGACCGGAGGCTACACCTTC CASSSISGTGGYTF
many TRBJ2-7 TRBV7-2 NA TGTGCCAGCAGCTTAGTAGCTTTGAGCTCCTACGAGCAGTACTTC CASSLVALSSYEQYF
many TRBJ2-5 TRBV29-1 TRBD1 TGCAGCGTCGTTCAGGGGGCGCCTGAGACCCAGTACTTC CSVVQGAPETQYF
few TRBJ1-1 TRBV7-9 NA TGTGCCAGCAGCCACCCGCCCGGGGGGCGGAACACTGAAGCTTTCTTT CASSHPPGGRNTEAFF
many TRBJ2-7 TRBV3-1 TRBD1 TGTGCCAGCAGCCCTCGATGGGCAGGGGGCATCCACGAGCAGTACTTC CASSPRWAGGIHEQYF
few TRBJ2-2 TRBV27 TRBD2 TGTGCCAGCAGAGCGGGGGGGGAGCTGTTTTTT CASRAGGELFF
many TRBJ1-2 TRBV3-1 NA TGTGCCAGCAGCCCCTGGGGGTCTGCTAACTATGGCTACACCTTC CASSPWGSANYGYTF
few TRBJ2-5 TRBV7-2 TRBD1 TGTGCCAGCAGCAGAGGGGACAGATCCCAAGAGACCCAGTACTTC CASSRGDRSQETQYF
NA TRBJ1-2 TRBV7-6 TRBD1 TGTGCCAGCAGCTCCCCCGGACAGGGGAAGGGCTACACCTTC CASSSPGQGKGYTF
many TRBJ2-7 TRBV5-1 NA TGCGCCAGCAGCCAAGATTCGGAGTACGAGCAGTACTTC CASSQDSEYEQYF
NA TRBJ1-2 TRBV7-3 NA TGTGCCAGCAGCCGGGACGGTACTAACTATGGCTACACCTTC CASSRDGTNYGYTF
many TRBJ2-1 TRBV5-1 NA TGCGCCAGCAGCTCTCCCCTGCGGGGGCCTGAGCAGTTCTTC CASSSPLRGPEQFF
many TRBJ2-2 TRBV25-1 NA TGTGCCAGCAGCGTCTTGGCCGGGGAGCTGTTTTTT CASSVLAGELFF
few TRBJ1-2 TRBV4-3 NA TGCGCCAGCAGCCAAGAGGGTCAGGGGACTATGAGGGGCTACACCTTC CASSQEGQGTMRGYTF
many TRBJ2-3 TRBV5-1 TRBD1 TGCGCCAGCAGCTTGGGGGACAGACACCCAGATACGCAGTATTTT CASSLGDRHPDTQYF
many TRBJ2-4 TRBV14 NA TGTGCCAGCAGCCTGAGACTTCAGGGTAACATTCAGTACTTC CASSLRLQGNIQYF
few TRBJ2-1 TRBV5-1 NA TGCGCCAGCAGCCCGACTAGTAACAATGAGCAGTTCTTC CASSPTSNNEQFF
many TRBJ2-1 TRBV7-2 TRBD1 TGTGCCAGCAGCTTAGCCGCCGGACAGGGCTTCAGCGAGCAGTTCTTC CASSLAAGQGFSEQFF
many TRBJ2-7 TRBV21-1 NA TGTGCCAGCAGCAAAAAAGGGACCACCTACGAGCAGTACTTC CASSKKGTTYEQYF
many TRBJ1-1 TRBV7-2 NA TGTGCCAGCAGCTGGGCCGGGCCTAAAATTGAAGCTTTCTTT CASSWAGPKIEAFF
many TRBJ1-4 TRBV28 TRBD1 TGTGCCAGTCAGATGGGACAGAATGAAAAACTGTTTTTT CASQMGQNEKLFF
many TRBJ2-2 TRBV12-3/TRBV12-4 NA TGTGCCAGCAGTTTCAGCGGTGGGGGCACCGGGGAGCTGTTTTTT CASSFSGGGTGELFF
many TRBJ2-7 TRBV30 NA TGTGCCTGGACCCTGGACCTAGCCTACGAGCAGTACTTC CAWTLDLAYEQYF
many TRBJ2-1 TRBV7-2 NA TGTGCCAGCAGCTTAGTCGCTAGCTCCAATGAGCAGTTCTTC CASSLVASSNEQFF
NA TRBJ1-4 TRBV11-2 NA TGTGCCAGCAGCTTAGATGCGGGTCTCTACGAAAAACTGTTTTTT CASSLDAGLYEKLFF